This T cell receptor beta chain is from a study of T cell responses to AZD1222 COVID-19 vaccine. Overall study results and limits: Spike-wide vaccine-associated CD4 TCRs dominated at 160-218 and 743-854. Donors were largely white British and mainly female; clonal diversity was possibly underestimated. Recipients of two AZD1222 doses showed rising Spike-specific TCR breadth and depth.

Generated by immunoSEQ multiplex PCR, the TCRdb table keeps only in-frame clones and is missing some. The table lists under 150,000 clones, 80% to 95% of them singletons. Note on this clone: The antigen remains unidentified.

The V gene's germline CDR1 is MNHEY and CDR2 SVGAGI. V lost 9 bases and J lost 12, with 20 bases in between. The CDR3 spans 12 residues. The specimen comprised peripheral blood, sampled on day 0 of AZD1222 vaccination. The TCR comes from an adult in good health. V usage is TRBV6-5 and J usage is TRBJ1-2, with a weak D call TRBD1 (5 bases). In DNA, the CDR3 is TGTGCCAGTACCGGGACCGGGGGATCCCACACCTTC. Its protein is CASTGTGGSHTF.